Following are 26 T cell receptor beta chains from one sample sequenced in a study of regulatory T cells in long-lasting Graves disease. Assembly of TCR beta libraries relied on iRepertoire HTBI primers together with Arm-PCR of CDR3 regions. Each CDR3 protein gets one entry after TCRdb re-called the multiplex PCR reads with MiXCR. The table shows fewer than 650,000 distinct CDR3 sequences, with less than 20% occurring only once. Time point described: newly diagnosed GD, antithyroid drugs for less than 3 months. With RNA extracted from PBMCs as input, the TCR library was made. This sample also appeared in a second study, on T cells in Graves' hyperthyroidism and ophthalmopathy.

The sample in question was peripheral blood mononuclear cells (PBMCs), obtained at new diagnosis, from a patient treated with antithyroid drugs. These receptors originate from a young woman with Graves disease.

This clonotype was observed at least ten times. This chain joins TRBV7-9 and TRBJ2-3; 8 nucleotides align to TRBD1. The V segment lost 5 bases and the J segment 3 bases; nucleotides outside the gene matches: 7. The CDR3 consists of 15 residues. Germline V lookup: CDR1 SEHNR, CDR2 FQNEAQ (reference sequence). DNA for the CDR3: TGTGCCAGCAGCCCAGGGGACAGGACAACAGATACGCAGTATTTT. This gives the protein CASSPGDRTTDTQYF.

J is TRBJ2-7 and V is TRBV19; 9 positions agree with TRBD1. Germline CDR1 is LNHDA and CDR2 is SQIVND (reference sequence). The CDR3 runs to 13 residues. Trimming took 8 bases from V and 7 from J; bases not matched to a gene: 9. CDR3 nucleotides: TGTGCCAGTTTCGACAGGGGGTCTTTGGAGCAGTACTTC. Translation: CASFDRGSLEQYF.

This clonotype was seen more than once but under ten times. The genes are TRBV28 and TRBJ1-3, with 10 bases fitting TRBD1. The J segment lost 0 bases and the V segment lost 8 bases, leaving 10 bases of the junction unmatched. This CDR3 is 17 amino acids long. Germline-derived CDR1 and CDR2 are MDHEN and SYDVKM. The CDR3 nucleotides read TGTGCCAGCTACCATCCTGGGACAGGGGCCTCTGGAAACACCATATATTTT. This translates into CASYHPGTGASGNTIYF.

The J gene is TRBJ2-2, the V gene TRBV18; D call uncertain. V lost 0 bases to trimming and J lost 4 bases, with 12 bases between them. The CDR3 has 16 amino acids. The germline gives CDR1 KGHSH, CDR2 LQKENI. Here the CDR3 reads CASSPPVRSGTGELFF. As DNA, the CDR3 is TGTGCCAGCTCACCACCAGTAAGGTCGGGCACCGGGGAGCTGTTTTTT.

V is TRBV27 and J is TRBJ2-5; D is ambiguous. The V gene lost 5 bases and the J gene lost 5 bases, with 12 bases spanning the gap. The CDR3 is 13 residues long. Germline V gene sequence: CDR1 MNHEY, CDR2 SMNVEV (reference sequence). The CDR3 sequence: CASSPRPGETQYF. CDR3 nucleotide sequence: TGTGCCAGCAGTCCCCGCCCCGGGGAGACCCAGTACTTC.

This clonotype was seen a few times. The chain is built from TRBV12-3 or TRBV12-4 and TRBJ2-1, with 12 bases lining up with TRBD2. Germline trimming cut 7 bases from V and 10 bases from J; bases unmatched to any gene: 23. This CDR3 is 19 amino acids long. The CDR3 reads CASTPRGLRLAGGESEQFF. CDR3 nucleotides: TGTGCCAGCACCCCCCGGGGGCTGCGGCTAGCGGGAGGGGAATCGGAGCAGTTCTTC.

This clonotype was counted many times. This chain uses TRBV7-9 with TRBJ2-7; 11 bases match TRBD1. The CDR3 has 15 residues. CDR1 and CDR2 (germline): SEHNR, FQNEAQ (reference sequence). Trimming cost V 5 bases and J 0 bases; bases outside gene matches: 3. Written as DNA, the CDR3 is TGTGCCAGCAGCCGGGGACAGGGGGTCTCCTACGAGCAGTACTTC. It codes for CASSRGQGVSYEQYF.

This clonotype has a count of ten or more. V is TRBV28 and J is TRBJ1-5, with D maybe TRBD1 (5 bases). Germline CDR1 is MDHEN and CDR2 is SYDVKM. The CDR3 is 14 amino acids. V lost 7 bases to trimming and J lost 9 bases, with 19 bases between them. In nucleotides, the CDR3 is TGTGCCAGCAACACACTCGGGCCCACAGGGCCCCAGCATTTT. Protein sequence: CASNTLGPTGPQHF.

This clonotype was recorded many times. The chain couples TRBV10-3 to TRBJ2-7, with D uncertain. V was shortened by 6 bases and J by 0 bases, with 18 bases between the two germline ends. The CDR3 runs 16 residues. In germline, CDR1 is ENHRY, CDR2 SYGVKD. The CDR3 coding sequence is TGTGCCATCAGGGGGATACTTACGGCGAGCTCCTACGAGCAGTACTTC. Translation: CAIRGILTASSYEQYF.

The chain uses TRBV19 and TRBJ1-5; D gene ambiguous. CDR3 length equals 15 residues. Trimming took off 3 bases at V and 1 base at J, with 10 bases between the two ends. Germline V gives CDR1 LNHDA, CDR2 SQIVND (reference sequence). Here the CDR3 reads CASSIVGRSNQPQHF. In nucleotides, the CDR3 is TGTGCCAGTAGTATTGTCGGGAGGAGCAATCAGCCCCAGCATTTT.

The chain couples TRBV10-3 to TRBJ1-4, with a possible D match to TRBD1 (6 bases). This CDR3 is built from 15 residues. The ends were cut back, 4 bases at V and 8 bases at J, with 17 bases in the middle. CDR1 and CDR2 (germline): ENHRY, SYGVKD. For the CDR3, the DNA is TGTGCCATCAGTGCCCGGGACACGGGGATCGAAAAACTGTTTTTT. The encoded protein is CAISARDTGIEKLFF.

J is TRBJ2-3 and V is TRBV20-1; TRBD1 aligns across 8 bases. V was pared by 3 bases and J by 4 bases, with 9 bases of the junction left unmatched. The CDR3 has 15 amino acids. Germline V gene lookup returns CDR1 DFQATT and CDR2 SNEGSKA (reference sequence). CDR3 sequence (DNA): TGCAGTGCTAGCATTATCAGGGGGCTCGCAGATACGCAGTATTTT. This translates into CSASIIRGLADTQYF.

The chain combines TRBV29-1 with TRBJ2-7; 7 bases line up with TRBD1. Germline V gene lookup returns CDR1 SQVTM and CDR2 ANQGSEA. V lost 8 bases and J lost 7; bases outside the gene matches: 11. CDR3 size: 12 residues. The CDR3 loop reads CSTDGQAGEQYF. The CDR3 DNA sequence: TGCAGCACTGACGGACAGGCCGGGGAGCAGTACTTC.

V and J are TRBV6-1 and TRBJ1-1; possible D gene TRBD1, 5 bases. V gave up 6 bases and J gave up 8 bases, with 19 bases separating them. The CDR3 is made up of 14 amino acids. Per germline, CDR1 MNHNS and CDR2 SASEGT. The CDR3 region has the DNA TGTGCCAGCAGGGCAACGGGACGTACTAACGAAGCTTTCTTT. It encodes CASRATGRTNEAFF.

Ten or more counts support this clonotype. The chain combines TRBV28 with TRBJ1-1; no clear D. This CDR3 contains 10 residues. Germline V gene lookup returns CDR1 MDHEN and CDR2 SYDVKM. Trimming left V 5 bases short and J 11 bases short, with 9 bases between. This CDR3 is CASSRNRAFF. Written as DNA, the CDR3 is TGTGCCAGCAGTAGGAATCGCGCTTTCTTT. Full variable domain (rest looked up from reference TRBV28 and TRBJ1-1): DVKVTQSSRYLVKRTGEKVFLECVQDMDHENMFWYRQDPGLGLRLIYFSYDVKMKEKGDIPEGYSVSREKKERFSLILESASTNQTSMYLCASSRNRAFFGQGTRLTVV.

The chain links TRBV4-1 to TRBJ2-3; no clear D gene. CDR1 MGHRA and CDR2 YSYEKL come from the germline V gene. Trimming removed 0 bases from V and 0 bases from J, with 10 bases in between. The CDR3 extends over 16 amino acids. The DNA of the CDR3 is TGCGCCAGCAGCCAAGACAGGCCGCCTAGCACAGATACGCAGTATTTT. It translates to CASSQDRPPSTDTQYF.

The sample holds a few counts of this clonotype. This could be a read error, since a much larger clone is one nucleotide away. The chain has TRBV2 and TRBJ2-7, with D unclear. In germline, CDR1 is SNHLY, CDR2 FYNNEI. CDR3 length: 12 amino acids. The chain's CDR3 is CASSEQAPRPDF. Here the CDR3 DNA reads TGTGCCAGCAGTGAACAGGCGCCGCGACCTGACTTC.

The J gene is TRBJ1-2, the V gene TRBV5-4; 9 positions match TRBD1. Germline V gene data show CDR1 as SGHNT and CDR2 as YYREEE (reference sequence). The junction had 10 bases not matched to a gene; V was cut back by 2 bases and J by 8 bases. CDR3 size: 15 residues. CDR3 nucleotides: TGTGCCAGCAGCTTTGCCGGGACAGGGAGGCAGGGCTACACCTTC. Protein product: CASSFAGTGRQGYTF.

This clonotype was counted many times. The chain links TRBV12-3 or TRBV12-4 to TRBJ1-6; D unclear. The germline V and J ends were trimmed by 3 bases and 0 bases, with 3 bases remaining between them. This CDR3 is built from 14 residues. CDR3 loop: CASSLGSYNSPLHF. The CDR3 coding sequence is TGTGCCAGCAGTTTGGGCTCCTATAATTCACCCCTCCACTTT.

This sequence joins TRBV14 and TRBJ2-1; D ambiguous. The CDR3 runs 16 residues. CDR1 SGHDN and CDR2 FVKESK come from the germline V gene. The germline V and J ends were trimmed by 1 base and 0 bases, with 10 bases remaining between them. The CDR3 DNA sequence: TGTGCCAGCAGCCAAGTAAGCAGCGCCTCCTACAATGAGCAGTTCTTC. Its translation: CASSQVSSASYNEQFF.

The chain uses TRBV28 and TRBJ1-5; TRBD1 is a possible D gene (5 bases). V lost 2 bases and J 4 bases, leaving 15 bases between the germline ends. The germline CDR1 and CDR2 sequences are MDHEN and SYDVKM. This CDR3 has 16 residues. CDR3 bases: TGTGCCAGCAGTTTACAATTGGGACCTCTAAATCAGCCCCAGCATTTT. Encoded protein: CASSLQLGPLNQPQHF. Full variable domain (missing parts from reference TRBV28 and TRBJ1-5): DVKVTQSSRYLVKRTGEKVFLECVQDMDHENMFWYRQDPGLGLRLIYFSYDVKMKEKGDIPEGYSVSREKKERFSLILESASTNQTSMYLCASSLQLGPLNQPQHFGDGTRLSIL.

This clonotype has at least ten counts. This chain connects TRBV25-1 to TRBJ1-6; TRBD1 might be the D (6 bases). CDR3 length: 14 residues. The germline V and J ends were trimmed by 8 bases and 6 bases, with 14 bases remaining between them. Looked up from germline, CDR1 is MGHDK and CDR2 is SYGVNS. This CDR3 is CASRSTGTNSPLHF. The CDR3 nucleotides are TGTGCCAGCCGGTCGACAGGAACTAATTCACCCCTCCACTTT.

This clonotype was seen ten or more times. The chain links TRBV20-1 to TRBJ2-3, with D possibly matching TRBD2 (5 bases). Trimming pared 2 bases from V and 4 bases from J, leaving 10 bases between. The CDR3 has 13 residues. CDR1 DFQATT and CDR2 SNEGSKA come from the germline V gene (reference sequence). The CDR3 DNA sequence: TGCAGTGCTAGACGTGGGAGTGCAGATACGCAGTATTTT. This encodes CSARRGSADTQYF.

Notes on this clonotype: One end of the junction varies from germline; a read error may be responsible. The gene calls are TRBV11-3 and TRBJ2-2, with D perhaps TRBD2 (6 bases). The CDR3 has 15 residues. Germline V gene data show CDR1 as SGHNT and CDR2 as YENEEA. The CDR3 sequence is CASSLDGSFPGELLF. The DNA of the CDR3 is TGTGCCAGCAGCTTAGACGGGAGTTTCCCCGGGGAGCTGCTTTTT.

In this sample, this clonotype turned up many times. The rearrangement links TRBV2 to TRBJ1-5, with TRBD1 matching over 7 bases. The V gene's germline CDR1 is SNHLY and CDR2 FYNNEI. The CDR3 consists of 16 residues. Germline trimming cut 6 bases from V and 6 bases from J; bases unmatched to any gene: 14. The CDR3, as DNA: TGTGCCAGCAGCGGTTTTGTACAGGGGTCGGGTCAGCCCCAGCATTTT. This encodes CASSGFVQGSGQPQHF.

The chain employs TRBV15 and TRBJ2-7; 8 bases are shared with TRBD1. Germline V gene data show CDR1 as LNHNV and CDR2 as YYDKDF (reference sequence). With 3 bases clipped from V and 4 bases from J, the junction kept 2 bases outside the gene matches. This CDR3 region has 13 residues. The CDR3 DNA is TGTGCCACCAGCAGGGACAGGGAATACGAGCAGTACTTC. This codes for CATSRDREYEQYF. The variable domain in full, with the rest retrieved from reference TRBV15 and TRBJ2-7, is DAMVIQNPRYQVTQFGKPVTLSCSQTLNHNVMYWYQQKSSQAPKLLFHYYDKDFNNEADTPDNFQSRRPNTSFCFLDIRSPGLGDTAMYLCATSRDREYEQYFGPGTRLTVT.